The clone carrying this TCR beta chain appeared a few times. The antigen is not known. The investigators reverse transcribed all of the isolated RNA, so they sequenced expressed TCRB transcripts. Deep immunoSEQ sequencing covered naive, central memory and regulatory T cell samples. TCRdb's table, derived via immunoSEQ multiplex PCR, lists solely in-frame clones and lacks some. There are 250,000 to 350,000 clones in the sample; around 13% occur only once, and approximately 7% lies in the top ten. This record belongs to a study of beta chain features in type 1 diabetes. Study outcomes and limitations: Patients and controls would share equally any PCR tilt toward shorter templates.

V was clipped by 4 bases and J by 5 bases, with 5 bases between them. The CDR3 is made up of 12 amino acids. Germline V gives CDR1 SGHNT, CDR2 YENEEA. Source material: central memory CD4+ T cells from blood. The gene calls are TRBV11-3 and TRBJ2-2; no firm D call. This sequence was found in a man aged 25-40 years in good health. CDR3 sequence: CASSSGTGELFF. The CDR3 nucleotides are TGTGCCAGCAGCTCGGGTACCGGGGAGCTGTTTTTT.